The 12 T cell receptor beta chains below all came from one sample that was sequenced in a study of shared clonotypes between healthy human individuals. Profiling relied on immunoSEQ multiplex PCR, and the TCRdb table lists in-frame clones only, not all of them. Altogether approximately 940,000 clones are present, 76% being singletons, with the ten largest covering approximately 1.5%. Sequencing input: memory CD4+ T cells sorted from blood. The subset is: CD45RA-negative fraction. Every receptor here comes from a man aged 18 to 29 in good health.

This chain links TRBV6-5 with TRBJ1-2, with TRBD1 matching over 7 bases. Looked up from germline, CDR1 is MNHEY and CDR2 is SVGAGI. This CDR3 has 13 residues. V lost 7 bases to trimming and J lost 1 base; unmatched junction nucleotides: 3. This CDR3 is CASKAGGNYGYTF. The CDR3 DNA is TGTGCCAGCAAAGCAGGGGGTAACTATGGCTACACCTTC.

The chain joins TRBV5-6 to TRBJ1-2; D perhaps matches TRBD1 (5 bases). V shed 4 bases and J shed 7 bases, with 29 bases lying between them. Germline V lookup: CDR1 SGHDT, CDR2 YYEEEE. There are 18 residues in the CDR3. The CDR3 loop reads CASSRNRRGSTFLGGYTF. DNA of the CDR3: TGTGCCAGCAGCCGCAATAGGAGGGGATCTACTTTCTTAGGTGGCTACACCTTC.

This clone turned up a few times. The V call is TRBV28, the J call TRBJ1-4, with D hard to call. The V gene's germline CDR1 is MDHEN and CDR2 SYDVKM. The CDR3 is made up of 15 amino acids. V lost 6 bases, J lost 0 bases, and 11 bases lay in between. The CDR3 is CASRFGGTTNEKLFF. DNA for the CDR3: TGTGCCAGCAGGTTCGGAGGTACAACTAATGAAAAACTGTTTTTT.

This clone was observed once. Other nucleotide sequences from this sample produce the same CDR3. This chain joins TRBV7-2 and TRBJ1-6; 7 nucleotides agree with TRBD1. Trimming at V came to 3 bases and at J to 7 bases, leaving 9 bases not matched to a gene. This CDR3 contains 16 residues. CDR1 and CDR2 (germline): SGHTA, FQGNSA. CDR3 coding DNA: TGTGCCAGCAGCTTTGGGACAGTCCTAACCAATTCACCCCTCCACTTT. It codes for CASSFGTVLTNSPLHF. The full variable domain, with the rest looked up from reference TRBV7-2 and TRBJ1-6, is GAGVSQSPSNKVTEKGKDVELRCDPISGHTALYWYRQSLGQGLEFLIYFQGNSAPDKSGLPSDRFSAERTGGSVSTLTIQRTQQEDSAVYLCASSFGTVLTNSPLHFGNGTRLTVT.

The V call is TRBV10-2, the J call TRBJ2-4; no clear D gene. The CDR3 runs to 12 residues. CDR1 WSHSY and CDR2 SAAADI come from the germline V gene. Deletions cut 0 bases from V and 7 bases from J, with 4 bases between. The CDR3 coding sequence is TGCGCCAGCAGTGAGTCCCTTAACATTCAGTACTTC. This gives the protein CASSESLNIQYF.

The chain employs TRBV19 and TRBJ1-5; D not certain. V lost 3 bases and J 3 bases, leaving 9 bases between the germline ends. This CDR3 is 14 amino acids long. Germline CDR1 is LNHDA and CDR2 is SQIVND (reference sequence). CDR3 amino acids: CASSIGRYNQPQHF. The CDR3 region has the DNA TGTGCCAGTAGTATCGGACGGTACAATCAGCCCCAGCATTTT.

The rearrangement uses TRBV15 and TRBJ1-2; D gene unclear. The CDR3 extends over 13 amino acids. The germline V gene has CDR1 LNHNV and CDR2 YYDKDF (reference sequence). V was cut by 0 bases and J by 4 bases, with 6 bases left in between. This CDR3 reads CATSREYSYGYTF. The CDR3 nucleotides are TGTGCCACCAGCAGAGAATACAGCTATGGCTACACCTTC.

The chain joins TRBV7-9 to TRBJ1-2; 7 bases map to TRBD1. Germline V gives CDR1 SEHNR, CDR2 FQNEAQ (reference sequence). With V trimmed by 2 bases and J by 4 bases, 4 bases remained unmatched. CDR3 size: 14 residues. The CDR3 sequence is CASSLTRDSYGYTF. CDR3 DNA sequence: TGTGCCAGCAGCTTAACCCGGGACAGCTATGGCTACACCTTC. The full variable domain, rest sourced from reference TRBV7-9 and TRBJ1-2, is DTGVSQNPRHKITKRGQNVTFRCDPISEHNRLYWYRQTLGQGPEFLTYFQNEAQLEKSRLLSDRFSAERPKGSFSTLEIQRTEQGDSAMYLCASSLTRDSYGYTFGSGTRLTVV.

J is TRBJ1-5 and V is TRBV7-9; 7 bases match TRBD1. Per germline, CDR1 SEHNR and CDR2 FQNEAQ (reference sequence). V gave up 6 bases and J gave up 7 bases; unmatched junction bases: 6. CDR3 size: 13 residues. The CDR3: CASSEGGYQPQHF. The CDR3 DNA follows: TGTGCCAGCAGTGAAGGGGGCTACCAGCCCCAGCATTTT.

The rearrangement links TRBV29-1 to TRBJ2-2, with D hard to call. CDR1 SQVTM and CDR2 ANQGSEA come from the germline V gene. The CDR3 runs 13 residues. Between the trimmed V and J ends, which lost 4 bases and 7 bases, there was a span of 13 bases. The CDR3 DNA follows: TGCAGCGTTGGATCCCGGGCACTCGGGGAGCTGTTTTTT. Amino acid sequence: CSVGSRALGELFF.

This clone was found a few times. A much larger clone lies a single base off, so this may be a read error. Other nucleotide sequences in the sample specify the same CDR3. This CDR3 is CASSPDRGGNQPQHF. In DNA form, the CDR3 reads TGTGCCAGCTCACCAGACAGGGGTGGCAATCAGCCCCAGCATTTT. The rearrangement uses TRBV18 and TRBJ1-5; 8 bases map to TRBD1. CDR1 is KGHSH, CDR2 LQKENI, per germline. V lost 2 bases and J lost 2; bases outside the gene matches: 2. This CDR3 has 15 residues.

V and J are TRBV10-3 and TRBJ2-7, with TRBD1 matching over 8 bases. The CDR3 has 17 amino acids. V gave up 0 bases and J gave up 3 bases; unmatched junction bases: 10. Germline loops: CDR1 ENHRY, CDR2 SYGVKD. The CDR3 is CAISESQGAIGSYEQYF. The CDR3 DNA is TGTGCCATCAGTGAGTCGCAGGGGGCTATCGGGAGCTACGAGCAGTACTTC.